The entry below describes one TCR beta chain. Those enrolled in Seattle joined during active infection and were followed longitudinally afterward. These data belong to a study of blood T cell repertoires in COVID-19. Study in general: Acute and convalescent COVID-19 samples came from the United States, Italy and Spain. T cells, B-cell-depleted T cells, or PBMCs provided the cDNA or gDNA that served as material.

The authors' processing: Using reference gene primer amplification, nucleated cell counts were estimated. The repertoire was sequenced with immunoSEQ multiplex PCR; TCRdb's copy has only in-frame clones and lacks some. The DNA gave D and trimming, while V, J and clone size come from that table. Of 270,000 or so clones listed, around 84% are singletons. The germline V gene has CDR1 SGHVS and CDR2 FQNEAQ. This CDR3 contains 17 residues. Trimming took off 1 base at V and 4 bases at J, with 19 bases between the two ends. The sequence was collected from a human donor with COVID-19, enrolled during active disease. The donor label of this sample is uncertain. The specimen sequenced was peripheral blood. This sequence joins TRBV7-8 and TRBJ2-5; weak D call: TRBD1 (6 bases). The CDR3 DNA reads as TGTGCCAGCAGCTTAGGGGGAAGGGGGAGACGCTCAGAGACCCAGTACTTC. This translates into CASSLGGRGRRSETQYF.